The clone carrying this TCR beta chain was counted ten times or more. Its antigen is not identified. This CDR3 spans 15 amino acids. V gave up 1 base and J gave up 4 bases; unmatched junction bases: 6. Per the germline V gene, CDR1 is SGHTA and CDR2 is FQGNSA. These data belong to a study of Graves' ophthalmopathy and Graves' hyperthyroidism. Broader study findings: A majority of expanded thyroid clonotypes exceeding 0.001 frequency were likewise present in blood.

For repertoire sequencing, the TCR beta CDR3 regions were amplified from RNA transcripts. HTBI primers served in a first-round RT-PCR, which a second-round multiplex PCR followed. TCRdb redid the calling of the multiplex PCR reads with MiXCR, one entry per CDR3 protein. Here the sample spans 500,000 to 700,000 distinct CDR3 sequences, over 20% being singletons. Hyperthyroidism patients, all newly diagnosed, had under 2 months' duration and ages of 18 to 65. Ineligible for inclusion were patients with other autoimmune diseases, uncontrolled infections, pregnancy or lactation. Sequencing was carried out using peripheral blood. V usage is TRBV7-2 and J usage is TRBJ2-7; 8 bases agree with TRBD2. This sequence originates from a young woman with stable Graves' hyperthyroidism. Some clones in this sample may be carry-over from other donors' samples. Written as DNA, the CDR3 is TGTGCCAGCAGCTTAGTAGGGACTAGTGCATACGAGCAGTACTTC. It codes for CASSLVGTSAYEQYF.